This T cell receptor beta chain derives from a study of T cells in women clearing cervical HPV infection. Clones were sequenced by immunoSEQ multiplex PCR, and TCRdb holds only the in-frame ones, with some missing. In all, the sample yields 40,000 or so clones. This CDR3 contains 16 residues. V gave up 2 bases and J gave up 5 bases; unmatched junction bases: 8. Germline V gene data show CDR1 as DFQATT and CDR2 as SNEGSKA (reference sequence). As for this clone: Its antigen remains unidentified. From the germline J gene comes the end of the CDR3, since the read stops 3 residues before it.

Points from the study as a whole: Repertoire richness, not evenness, was significantly elevated in CIN3+ cases versus controls.

The chain recombines TRBV20-1 with TRBJ2-1; 11 nucleotides line up with TRBD2. This clonotype originated in a woman between 18 and 70 years old with a cervical HPV16 infection that either progressed to CIN3+ or cleared (not recorded which). What was sequenced was blood buffy coat. The DNA read from the CDR3 is TGCAGTGCTAGACCCTTTACTAGCGGGAGTGACAATGAG. Translating it yields CSARPFTSGSDNE. The CDR3 as a whole reads CSARPFTSGSDNEQFF.